The rows below give T cell receptor beta chains drawn from one sample of a study of OX40 agonist ivuxolimab in advanced cancers. Method: immunoSEQ multiplex PCR; TCRdb's copy keeps in-frame clones and lacks some. The sample contains under 80,000 clones, 85% of which appear only once. This specimen was CD4+ or CD8+ T cells sorted from blood, taken in a trial of the OX40 agonist ivuxolimab. The receptors come from an adult with an advanced solid tumor such as melanoma, head and neck, liver or kidney cancer. The CDR3 runs from the conserved cysteine through the conserved F or W. The D gene is left open where the match is weak. Size values are once, few and many counts, or a class for expanded clones, and some rows have none.

TRBJ2-3 - TRBD2 TRBV6-1 CASSPGTTTDTQYF TGTGCCAGCAGCCCCGGGACTACTACAGATACGCAGTATTTT
TRBJ1-2 few - TRBV11-2 CASSLEGWTEYGYTF TGTGCCAGCAGCTTAGAAGGATGGACAGAGTATGGCTACACCTTC
TRBJ1-1 few - TRBV18 CASSSTDANTEAFF TGTGCCAGCTCATCGACAGACGCGAACACTGAAGCTTTCTTT
TRBJ1-2 - TRBD1 TRBV5-4 CASSLERGTGYQYYGYTF TGTGCCAGCAGCTTGGAACGTGGGACAGGGTATCAGTACTATGGCTACACCTTC
TRBJ1-2 - - TRBV7-2 CASTPEGFGGYTF TGTGCCAGCACCCCCGAGGGGTTTGGTGGCTACACCTTC
TRBJ2-1 - TRBD2 TRBV7-3 CASRPGLAGSRSYNEQFF TGTGCCAGCAGACCGGGACTAGCGGGATCGCGCTCCTACAATGAGCAGTTCTTC
TRBJ2-1 few - TRBV25-1 CASSERDTEQFF TGTGCCAGCAGTGAACGGGATACTGAGCAGTTCTTC
TRBJ2-7 - - TRBV5-1 CASSRTPGTNLAYEQYF TGCGCCAGCAGCAGAACCCCCGGGACAAATCTTGCCTACGAGCAGTACTTC
TRBJ2-5 - TRBD2 TRBV10-1 CASSSGRGTETQYF TGCGCCAGCAGTAGCGGGAGGGGAACAGAGACCCAGTACTTC
TRBJ2-3 - - TRBV5-4 CASSTSPDFYTDTQYF TGTGCCAGCAGCACTAGTCCGGACTTTTACACAGATACGCAGTATTTT
TRBJ2-6 - TRBD1 TRBV4-1 CASSQDPTTGGSSGANVLTF TGCGCCAGCAGCCAAGATCCCACGACAGGGGGCTCCTCTGGGGCCAACGTCCTGACTTTC
TRBJ2-5 - - TRBV7-9 CASSSHVYHHHGQYF TGTGCCAGCAGCTCGCATGTATACCACCACCACGGGCAGTACTTC
TRBJ2-1 - - TRBV5-6 CASSPAFNEQFF TGTGCCAGCAGCCCCGCGTTTAATGAGCAGTTCTTC
TRBJ2-7 - - TRBV5-1 CASRLDSLKYEQYF TGCGCCAGCAGGCTGGACAGCCTAAAGTACGAGCAGTACTTC
TRBJ2-3 - - TRBV5-1 CASSLGLSDTQYF TGCGCCAGCAGCCTGGGATTATCAGATACGCAGTATTTT
TRBJ2-7 - TRBD1 TRBV28 CASSLPSDRSYEQYF TGTGCCAGCAGTCTTCCTTCGGACAGGTCCTACGAGCAGTACTTC
TRBJ1-5 - - TRBV6-6 CASSSQGSNQPQHF TGTGCCAGCAGCTCACAGGGTAGCAATCAGCCCCAGCATTTT
TRBJ2-1 - - TRBV7-9 CASRKTGSPNEQFF TGTGCCAGCAGGAAGACCGGGAGCCCTAATGAGCAGTTCTTC
TRBJ2-1 - - TRBV4-2 CASSVTHASDEQFF TGTGCCAGCAGCGTGACCCATGCGTCGGATGAGCAGTTCTTC
TRBJ2-2 - - TRBV6-6 CASRMLVVGELFF TGTGCCAGCAGGATGCTGGTGGTCGGGGAGCTGTTTTTT
TRBJ2-2 once - TRBV5-1 CASSSGLTLNTGELFF TGCGCCAGCAGCAGCGGGCTTACCCTGAACACCGGGGAGCTGTTTTTT
TRBJ1-1 - - TRBV7-2 CASWVGGRMNTEAFF TGTGCCAGTTGGGTGGGGGGCAGAATGAACACTGAAGCTTTCTTT
TRBJ2-7 once TRBD2 TRBV28 CASSLTSGRGEQYF TGTGCCAGCAGTCTTACTAGCGGGAGGGGGGAGCAGTACTTC
TRBJ1-2 - TRBD1 TRBV5-6 CASSLGDRENGYTF TGTGCCAGCAGCCTGGGGGACAGGGAGAATGGCTACACCTTC